This is a list of T cell receptor beta chains from one sample in a study of identical twins. TCRdb independently ran MiXCR on the 5' RACE reads; one entry per CDR3 protein. The sample has around 230,000 distinct CDR3 sequences; 6.5% to 8% are singletons. These same data were also listed under a study on T cells expressing NK-cell markers.

The sample was CD8+ T cells sorted from blood. The receptor source for this set is a woman between 18 and 29 years old in good health. Each CDR3 is given with its conserved first and last residue. Fields, in order: J gene, D gene, clone size, V gene, CDR3 DNA, CDR3 protein. The D gene is left open where the match is weak. Rows may omit the clone size; those that give it use once, few, many or a size class.

TRBJ2-7	-	-	TRBV10-3	TGTGCCATCAGTGAGGATCACAGATACTACGAGCAGTACTTC	CAISEDHRYYEQYF
TRBJ2-3	TRBD1	few	TRBV6-1	TGTGCCAGCAGTGAAGCGGGCCAGGGGGAGAGGACAGATACGCAGTATTTT	CASSEAGQGERTDTQYF
TRBJ2-5	-	few	TRBV27	TGTGCCAGCAGTTTTGAGCCCCAAGAGACCCAGTACTTC	CASSFEPQETQYF
TRBJ2-3	-	few	TRBV4-3	TGCGCCAGCAGCCAAGACCCGTCCACAGATACGCAGTATTTT	CASSQDPSTDTQYF
TRBJ1-2	-	few	TRBV24-1	TGTGCCACCAGTGATTTTAACGGATATGGCTACACCTTC	CATSDFNGYGYTF
TRBJ2-1	TRBD2	-	TRBV5-6	TGTGCCAGCAGCTTCAGGTTTCGGGGGGGGTACAATGAGCAGTTCTTC	CASSFRFRGGYNEQFF
TRBJ2-2	-	few	TRBV13	TGTGCCAGCAGCCCCGCCCATTCAACCGGGGAGCTGTTTTTT	CASSPAHSTGELFF
TRBJ1-1	-	-	TRBV12-3/TRBV12-4	TGTGCCAGCGGCCGGTGGAACACTGAAGCTTTCTTT	CASGRWNTEAFF
TRBJ1-1	TRBD1	many	TRBV9	TGTGCCAGCAGGCCCCAGGGGGCAATGGTGAACACTGAAGCTTTCTTT	CASRPQGAMVNTEAFF
TRBJ1-4	-	many	TRBV7-9	TGTGCCAGCAGCTCCAGGGGCTCTAATGAAAAACTGTTTTTT	CASSSRGSNEKLFF
TRBJ2-3	TRBD2	many	TRBV3-1	TGTGCCAGCAGCCTCCAGCGGGGCTACACAGATACGCAGTATTTT	CASSLQRGYTDTQYF
TRBJ2-1	-	many	TRBV7-3	TGTGCCAGCAGCGCCGACTGGTACAATGAGCAGTTCTTC	CASSADWYNEQFF
TRBJ2-3	-	few	TRBV2	TGTGCCAGCACCGGAAGGGAGTCAGCGCGGTATTTT	CASTGRESARYF
TRBJ2-5	-	-	TRBV3-1	TGTGCCAGCAGCCAAGGGAGGGGGGGCCGGGAGACCCAGTACTTC	CASSQGRGGRETQYF
TRBJ2-7	-	few	TRBV29-1	TGCAGCGCGGTTAAAGGTACGCCCGAGCAGTACTTC	CSAVKGTPEQYF
TRBJ1-1	TRBD1	-	TRBV6-2/TRBV6-3	TGTGCCAGCAGTGACAGGGTATGGACTGAAGCTTTCTTT	CASSDRVWTEAFF
TRBJ2-7	-	few	TRBV12-5	TGTGCTAGTGGGGCTACTACGGGGTTTGCCGTCCGTCCCTACGAGCAGTACTTC	CASGATTGFAVRPYEQYF
TRBJ2-1	TRBD2	few	TRBV7-2	TGTGCCAGCAGCCTCCTAGCGGGTCCTGATGAGCAGTTCTTC	CASSLLAGPDEQFF